The present entry profiles one TCR beta chain with its context. The antigen it binds to is not known. Per-base qualities were not stored, and no clone one base away is much larger. Library generation was performed with 5' RACE. The data were produced on an Illumina HiSeq 2500. A second about 7 to 11 cycle PCR used a sample-barcoded 5' primer and a J-beta primer mix. Each TCR beta cDNA molecule received a unique molecular identifier from a template-switch 5' adaptor carrying 12 random nucleotides. Each sample yielded at least 3 million CDR3-containing paired-end reads. All of the RNA was converted into first-strand cDNA using the Mint cDNA synthesis kit, with a TRBC-specific oligonucleotide serving as the primer. Following uracil-DNA glycosylase treatment, a first 18-cycle PCR with universal primers M1SS and BC2_uni_R was performed on all cDNA. The study's own analysis went as follows. Each sample was normalized by randomly selecting 1 million high-quality reads, each carrying a distinct molecular identifier. Instead of being binned into consensus sequences, reads that shared molecular identifiers were thrown out. CDR3 identification, clonotype clustering and error correction used MiTCR with a Q25 quality threshold and the strictest error-elimination algorithm. A nonparametric unseen species model with Euler transformation was used to estimate lower-bound total TCR beta diversity. TCRdb passed the public sequencing reads through fastp at Q25 and MiXCR, retaining productive beta sequences. Each record represents a unique CDR3 protein, reported with the most common genes and DNA among its rows. None of the V and J calls come from the authors' own analysis; TCRdb made them. The sample has approximately 770,000 distinct CDR3 sequences on record, 55% to 70% of them singletons. The ten most abundant clones make up around 22% of the sample.

Donors were 39 systemically healthy Caucasian individuals from Russia aged about 6 to 100 years. Roughly 10 milliliters of peripheral blood were drawn from each donor into EDTA-treated Vacutainer tubes. PBMCs were isolated by Ficoll-Paque density-gradient centrifugation, with at least 7 million obtained per sample. Total RNA, at least 5 micrograms per sample, was extracted from PBMCs with Trizol reagent. Naive CD45RAhigh/CD27high T cell percentages were measured by flow cytometry on a PBMC aliquot from every donor. This record comes from a study of blood T cells in healthy people across ages (dated by TCRdb to the mid-2010s). Notes on the research overall: In model experiments, roughly one uniquely barcoded TCR beta cDNA molecule per two T cells was captured by template switching. Using deep sequencing normalized with unique cDNA molecular identifiers, the study measured how TCR beta repertoire diversity changes with age. Four age groups were formed from the donors: young (average around 15 years), middle-aged (approximately 42), aged (approximately 60) and long-lived (about 75). To avoid experimental bias, donors of different ages were spread randomly across the sequencing lanes. Two additional independent replicas of 1 million unique cDNA reads from the same blood draw were analyzed for two donors (one aged 18 to 30 and one aged 80 or older). General study outcomes and caveats: As age increased, observed TCR beta diversity per million T cells dropped in a roughly linear way, and a significant reduction was already evident by age 40. Because the CMV infection status of the donors was unknown, age-related changes in expanded clonotypes may potentially have been confounded. A strong correlation was found between observed TCR beta diversity and the percentage of naive T cells measured by flow cytometry. Because profiling used bulk unsorted PBMCs, naive and antigen-experienced compartments could not be compared conclusively. Compared with the aged group, the long-lived group had more naive CD4+ T cells, fewer expanded clones and increased TCR diversity, suggesting age selection. Estimates of total diversity based on one million sequenced T cells were considered lower bounds and underestimates.

In the germline V gene, CDR1 corresponds to SGHTA and CDR2 to FQGNSA. Its CDR3 holds 16 amino acids, cysteine through phenylalanine. Solely the CDR3 DNA is kept, with 48 bases framed from the first base. The junction shows trimming of 4 bases on V and 0 bases on J, plus 16 bases between the germline ends. The rearranged chain carries TRBV7-2 and TRBJ2-7; the D gene lacks a confident call. The sequence came from a man aged 25 to 45 in good health. The sample comprised blood. The nucleotide sequence reads TGTGCCAGCAGCTCCCCAGGACGTACGGCCTCCTACGAGCAGTACTTC. Its amino acids are CASSSPGRTASYEQYF.